The 7 T cell receptor beta chains below were found in one sample sequenced in a study of shared clonotypes between healthy human individuals. The data were produced by immunoSEQ multiplex PCR, yet TCRdb's version contains in-frame clones alone and is incomplete. Here the sample spans under 1,100,000 clones, about 80% being singletons. The specimen sequenced was memory CD4+ T cells from PBMCs. This sample's subset: CD45RA-negative fraction. The receptors originated from a man aged 18 to 35 in good health. Some clones in this sample may be carry-over from other donors' samples.

The rearrangement joins TRBV2 to TRBJ1-2; 9 bases are shared with TRBD1. This CDR3 contains 14 residues. Trimming took 6 bases from V and 5 from J; bases not matched to a gene: 7. Germline lookup yields CDR1 SNHLY and CDR2 FYNNEI. CDR3 coding DNA: TGTGCCAGCAGGCTGACAGGGGGTAGTTATGGCTACACCTTC. This codes for CASRLTGGSYGYTF.

A few counts support this clone. The chain combines TRBV20-1 with TRBJ1-2; D is unresolved. The ends were cut back, 3 bases at V and 8 bases at J, with 10 bases in the middle. Germline CDR1 reads DFQATT; CDR2 reads SNEGSKA (reference sequence). The CDR3 runs to 11 residues. CDR3: CSASRREGYTF. CDR3 DNA: TGCAGTGCTAGCCGGAGGGAAGGCTACACCTTC.

This clone was picked up a small number of times. Other DNA sequences in the same sample also yield this CDR3. The V call is TRBV11-2, the J call TRBJ1-1, with D uncertain. V lost 8 bases to trimming and J lost 1 base, with 8 bases between them. CDR1 is SGHAT and CDR2 is FQNNGV in the germline V gene. The length of the CDR3 is 12 residues. The CDR3 here is CASGVSNTEAFF. In nucleotides, the CDR3 is TGTGCCAGCGGGGTGTCGAACACTGAAGCTTTCTTT.

This chain links TRBV28 with TRBJ2-3; 9 nucleotides line up with TRBD2. The CDR3 totals 15 residues. J was trimmed by 5 bases and V by 7 bases; bases with no gene match: 10. Germline values: CDR1 MDHEN, CDR2 SYDVKM. CDR3 sequence reads: CASKIGTSWGDTQYF. CDR3 in DNA: TGTGCCAGCAAGATAGGGACTAGCTGGGGAGATACGCAGTATTTT.

The CDR3 DNA follows: TGTGCCAGCAGTTTATTGGGGGTCGGCGAGCAGTACTTC. The encoded protein is CASSLLGVGEQYF. The rearrangement uses TRBV28 and TRBJ2-7, with D perhaps being TRBD1 or TRBD2 (5 bases each). The CDR3 contains 13 residues. Germline CDR1 reads MDHEN; CDR2 reads SYDVKM. V shed 1 base and J shed 6 bases, with 10 bases lying between them.

Comment on this clone: This CDR3 is also generated by other DNA sequences in the sample. The chain employs TRBV30 and TRBJ2-5; D unresolved. Deletions cut 1 base from V and 1 base from J, with 1 base between. There are 11 residues in the CDR3. Germline values: CDR1 GTSNPN, CDR2 SVGIG (reference sequence). In DNA, the CDR3 is TGTGCCTGGAGTGGCCAAGAGACCCAGTACTTC. Translated: CAWSGQETQYF.

The CDR3 loop reads CASTGTGLGETQYF. CDR3 coding DNA: TGTGCCAGTACCGGGACAGGGCTAGGGGAGACCCAGTACTTC. The chain links TRBV19 to TRBJ2-5, with 9 bases identical to TRBD1. In germline, CDR1 is LNHDA, CDR2 SQIVND (reference sequence). V was clipped by 7 bases and J by 5 bases; unmatched bases: 8. The CDR3 has 14 amino acids.